This record covers a single TCR beta chain. Its antigen is still unknown. This PCR relied on a set of 60 Vbeta primers and 13 Jbeta primers. Only in-frame clones appear in the TCRdb table, and some are missing; sequencing was by immunoSEQ multiplex PCR. The repertoire includes roughly 200,000 clones, more than 65% of them detected once, and about 0.5% sits in the top ten. The data belong to a study of cytomegalovirus exposure and HLA in healthy donors. Overall study findings and caveats: A later analysis associated 15,000 to 20,000 TCR beta sequences with HLA alleles at a 0.05 false discovery rate.

CDR3 length: 15 amino acids. Trimming cost V 5 bases and J 2 bases; bases outside gene matches: 5. CDR1 and CDR2 from the germline V gene are MNHEY and SMNVEV (reference sequence). Input material: PBMCs. This sequence was found in a woman aged 50 to 60 in good health and CMV-seronegative. V gene TRBV27 combines with J gene TRBJ2-1, with 8 bases lining up with TRBD2. In DNA form, the CDR3 reads TGTGCCAGCAGTCAAGCGGGAGTAACCTACAATGAGCAGTTCTTC. It codes for CASSQAGVTYNEQFF.